The present T cell receptor (beta chain) was sequenced within a study of blood T cell repertoires in COVID-19 (dated by TCRdb to the early 2020s). In the study overall: Samples covering the acute and convalescent phases of COVID-19 were provided by collaborators in the United States, Italy and Spain. The sample metadata nearly always contained a de-identified subject ID, COVID-19 status, age in years and sex. The prospective study material was composed of cDNA or gDNA derived from T cells, B-cell-depleted T cells, or PBMCs. Deeply sampled blood TCRbeta repertoires from subjects exposed to, actively infected with, or recovered from COVID-19 were included in the dataset. The samples were drawn from the first 160 participants of the ongoing ImmuneRACE study and from more than 1,000 subjects provided by 6 global collaborators. HLA class I and class II types, where available, came from metadata supplied by the sample provider rather than from assay-based typing. A freely available public database, intended as a resource for researchers studying the immune response to SARS-CoV-2, is where the repertoires were released.

In the case of this clone: Its antigen target is currently unknown. Per-base qualities were not stored, and no clone one base away is much larger.

TCRbeta CDR3 regions were amplified from genomic DNA using the immunoSEQ Assay, a bias-controlled multiplex PCR. In the authors' own workflow: The number of nucleated cells in each sample was estimated from the amplification of reference gene primers within the assay. To quantify the absolute abundance of each unique TCRbeta CDR3 rearrangement, sequence reads were collapsed and filtered. Productive Simpson clonality was computed per sample as the square root of Simpson's diversity index over productive rearrangements. Drawn from immuneACCESS, this table holds only the in-frame rearrangements with V and J called that TCRdb kept. Clones are partly lost; checked studies trace under half to an unresolved V gene and leave the rest unexplained. V, J and clone size were drawn from that table, and D and trimming were deduced from the DNA. The sample table records roughly 120,000 clones; about 80% of these occur just once. Around 7.6% of the sample rests with the top ten.

Paper-wide results and their limitations: The amount of clinical and demographic metadata varied by source and participant and was provided uncurated.

The collaborating institutions used their own protocols to collect whole blood in K2EDTA tubes. For TCRbeta analysis, collaborators shipped samples as frozen whole blood, isolated PBMCs, or DNA extracted from either of those sample types. This clonotype was sampled from a man between 65 and 80 years old with active or convalescent COVID-19. The material sequenced was peripheral blood.

DNA sequence: TGTGCCAGCAGCGTAGAAGGGGCCGGGGAGCTGTTTTTT. This codes for CASSVEGAGELFF. The chain couples TRBV9 to TRBJ2-2; D gene: possibly TRBD1, on 5 matching bases. V is reduced by 0 bases and J by 6 bases, leaving a spacing of 6 bases between them. The CDR3, cysteine through phenylalanine, is 13 amino acids long. Only the CDR3 portion is preserved as DNA: 39 bases, with reading frame beginning at the first base. The germline V gene encodes CDR1 SGDLS and CDR2 YYNGEE.